The next 13 T cell receptor beta chains were all read from a single sample in a study of vaccination and CD4 T cells after COVID-19. No antigen has been identified for these receptors. Sequencing of DNA taken from cultured CD4+ T cells relied on the Oncomine TCR Beta short-read assay. One entry per CDR3 protein results from TCRdb running MiXCR on the PCR reads. The sample includes about 21,000 distinct CDR3 sequences, roughly 50% seen only once; the top ten take about an eighth. Specified time point: late sampling 161 to 241 days after vaccination in three convalescent patients. The treatment is: approximately 9-day PBMC culture with coronavirus spike peptide pools or control peptides (ViraFEST assay). The specimen was CD4+ T cells from blood, cultured in vitro, collected about 7 months after SARS-CoV-2 vaccination. The receptors here all came from a human donor who had recovered from COVID-19.

The chain uses TRBV7-3 and TRBJ2-6; 9 bases agree with TRBD2. This CDR3 is built from 16 residues. CDR1 and CDR2 from the germline V gene are SGHTA and FQGTGA. V was clipped by 5 bases and J by 2 bases; unmatched bases: 4. Here the CDR3 DNA reads TGTGCCAGCAGCGGTAGCGGGAGCGCTGGGGCCAACGTCCTGACTTTC. Its protein is CASSGSGSAGANVLTF.

The genes are TRBV20-1 and TRBJ2-1; 13 bases map to TRBD2. Trimming removed 1 base from V and 10 bases from J; junction bases left unmatched: 4. The germline gives CDR1 DFQATT, CDR2 SNEGSKA (reference sequence). The CDR3 runs to 14 residues. CDR3 nucleotide sequence: TGCAGTGCTAGAGGGACTAGCGGGAGATTCGAGCAGTTCTTC. The encoded protein is CSARGTSGRFEQFF.

The chain carries TRBV6-1 and TRBJ2-7, with TRBD2 matching 13 bases. From germline, CDR1 is MNHNS and CDR2 SASEGT. Trimming at V came to 6 bases and at J to 7 bases, leaving 21 bases not matched to a gene. The CDR3 has 19 amino acids. Here the CDR3 DNA reads TGTGCCAGCAGCAGACTAAGATTTGGGACTAGCGGGGCCCCAGGGGAGCAGTACTTC. Its translation is CASSRLRFGTSGAPGEQYF.

The chain combines TRBV30 with TRBJ2-5, with no clear D. This CDR3 spans 11 amino acids. Trimming removed 4 bases at V and 4 bases at J, with 7 bases between. The germline gives CDR1 GTSNPN, CDR2 SVGIG (reference sequence). CDR3 amino acids: CAWTNSETQYF. The CDR3 nucleotides read TGTGCCTGGACTAATTCAGAGACCCAGTACTTC.

This clonotype ranks as large. The V and J genes are TRBV25-1 and TRBJ2-1; D remains ambiguous. V lost 5 bases, J lost 6 bases, and 14 bases lay in between. Germline CDR1 is MGHDK and CDR2 is SYGVNS. CDR3 length equals 14 residues. The CDR3 reads CASSPDLHSNEQFF. CDR3 coding DNA: TGTGCCAGCAGTCCCGATTTGCATAGCAATGAGCAGTTCTTC. Filled out from reference TRBV25-1 and TRBJ2-1, the complete variable domain reads EADIYQTPRYLVIGTGKKITLECSQTMGHDKMYWYQQDPGMELHLIHYSYGVNSTEKGDLSSESTVSRIRTEHFPLTLESARPSHTSQYLCASSPDLHSNEQFFGPGTRLTVL.

The chain combines TRBV27 with TRBJ1-1; D uncertain. V was pared by 3 bases and J by 4 bases, with 12 bases between. Per the germline V gene, CDR1 is MNHEY and CDR2 is SMNVEV (reference sequence). The CDR3 covers 14 residues. The CDR3 DNA follows: TGTGCCAGCAGTTTCAACGGGTGGGGCACTGAAGCTTTCTTT. Residues: CASSFNGWGTEAFF.

The chain uses TRBV6-5 and TRBJ2-7, with 9 bases that match TRBD2. The CDR3 sequence is 14 residues long. The junction had 7 bases not matched to a gene; V was cut back by 8 bases and J by 2 bases. Per germline, CDR1 MNHEY and CDR2 SVGAGI. The CDR3 DNA is TGTGCCAGCGGCAAGACTAGCGGTACCTACGAGCAGTACTTC. Translated: CASGKTSGTYEQYF.

This clonotype was recorded a few times. This chain joins TRBV20-1 and TRBJ2-4; 12 positions agree with TRBD2. Germline V gene data show CDR1 as DFQATT and CDR2 as SNEGSKA (reference sequence). J lost 9 bases, V lost 0 bases, and 3 bases had no gene match. The CDR3 is made up of 14 amino acids. The chain's CDR3 is CSARDRLAGVIQYF. CDR3 nucleotides: TGCAGTGCTAGAGATCGACTAGCGGGAGTCATTCAGTACTTC.

This clonotype is categorized as medium-sized. The chain links TRBV20-1 to TRBJ2-7; 7 bases are shared with TRBD1. The germline V gene has CDR1 DFQATT and CDR2 SNEGSKA (reference sequence). CDR3 length equals 15 residues. Trimming took 3 bases from V and 2 from J; bases not matched to a gene: 10. In nucleotides, the CDR3 is TGCAGTGCTAGCGTGCTGAACAGGGGTACCTACGAGCAGTACTTC. Translation gives CSASVLNRGTYEQYF.

This rearrangement joins TRBV12-3 or TRBV12-4 to TRBJ2-7; 13 bases are shared with TRBD2. There are 17 residues in the CDR3. The V and J ends lost 2 bases and 2 bases, in that order; junction bases with no gene match: 6. The CDR3: CASSLTGLAGSAYEQYF. CDR3 sequence (DNA): TGTGCCAGCAGTTTAACGGGACTAGCGGGGTCTGCCTACGAGCAGTACTTC.

This clonotype is judged medium-sized. The chain is built from TRBV19 and TRBJ2-1; 7 nucleotides agree with TRBD2. Trimming at V came to 7 bases and at J to 4 bases, leaving 10 bases not matched to a gene. Germline V gene sequence: CDR1 LNHDA, CDR2 SQIVND (reference sequence). The CDR3 consists of 15 residues. Here the CDR3 reads CASNPGGAVYNEQFF. DNA of the CDR3: TGTGCCAGTAACCCGGGAGGAGCGGTTTACAATGAGCAGTTCTTC.

This clonotype has just a few counts. This chain uses TRBV11-3 with TRBJ2-1, with no clear D. Trimming stripped 1 base from V and 6 bases from J, with 4 bases between. CDR1 is SGHNT and CDR2 is YENEEA in the germline V gene. The CDR3 has 12 amino acids. CDR3 sequence reads: CASSLVANEQFF. CDR3 sequence (DNA): TGTGCCAGCAGCTTAGTAGCCAATGAGCAGTTCTTC. The entire variable domain, with the rest obtained from reference TRBV11-3 and TRBJ2-1, is as follows: EAGVVQSPRYKIIEKKQPVAFWCNPISGHNTLYWYLQNLGQGPELLIRYENEEAVDDSQLPKDRFSAERLKGVDSTLKIQPAELGDSAVYLCASSLVANEQFFGPGTRLTVL.

The sample holds a few counts of this clonotype. The rearrangement uses TRBV15 and TRBJ2-7, with a possible D match to TRBD2 (6 bases). In germline, CDR1 is LNHNV, CDR2 YYDKDF (reference sequence). Trimming removed 3 bases from V and 7 bases from J, with 19 bases in between. The CDR3 loop spans 15 amino acids. CDR3 DNA sequence: TGTGCCACCAGCAGGTTAGCGGCATCCCGGGCGGAGCAGTACTTC. Translated, it gives CATSRLAASRAEQYF.